This T cell receptor (beta chain) was recorded in a study of regulatory T cells in long-lasting Graves disease. Study as a whole: Graves' cases, newly diagnosed, had used antithyroid drugs under 3 months.

This clonotype showed up many times. Stated time point: newly diagnosed GD, antithyroid drugs for less than 3 months. PBMC RNA served as the TCR library source. Germline CDR1 and CDR2: MDHEN and SYDVKM. V dropped 6 bases and J dropped 7 bases, with 15 bases sitting between them. This CDR3 has 14 amino acids. Sequencing libraries for TCR beta were prepared with iRepertoire HTBI primers and Arm-PCR of CDR3 regions. As handled by the study authors: Sample data revealed approximately 62 TRBV and some 14 TRBJ segments. MiXCR, run by TCRdb on the multiplex PCR reads, gives a single entry per CDR3 protein. The V and J calls and clone size are TCRdb's, not the authors'. In the table there are about 430,000 distinct CDR3 sequences, over 14% of which are singletons. The same sample was also used in a study of T cells in Graves' hyperthyroidism and ophthalmopathy.

The specimen was peripheral blood mononuclear cells (PBMCs), collected at new diagnosis, from a patient treated with antithyroid drugs. The gene calls are TRBV28 and TRBJ2-2; unclear D gene. The receptor's source is a woman between 40 and 55 years old with Graves disease. The CDR3 loop reads CASRRPGVNGELFF. In nucleotides, the CDR3 is TGTGCCAGCAGGCGACCTGGGGTGAACGGGGAGCTGTTTTTT.